The 27 T cell receptor beta chains listed next were all sequenced from one sample in a study of shared clonotypes between healthy human individuals. The assay was immunoSEQ multiplex PCR, and TCRdb's table has in-frame clones only and misses some. The repertoire includes hundreds of thousands of clones, over 65% of them detected once, and 1.5% to 2% sits in the top ten. Sequencing was done on a sample of memory CD4+ T cells sorted from blood. Sample subset: CD45RA-negative fraction. Every receptor here comes from a young woman in good health.

The table lists this clone with many counts. Other DNA sequences from this sample encode an identical CDR3 as well. J is TRBJ2-3 and V is TRBV5-1; 10 nucleotides align to TRBD1. The CDR3 loop spans 16 amino acids. The ends lost 0 bases at V and 0 bases at J; junction bases unmatched: 1. The germline V gene has CDR1 SGHRS and CDR2 YFSETQ. CDR3 bases: TGCGCCAGCAGCTTGGGACAGGGGGCGAGCACAGATACGCAGTATTTT. This translates into CASSLGQGASTDTQYF.

The CDR3 sequence: CASSPRDGNYGYTF. CDR3 bases: TGTGCCAGCTCCCCCCGAGACGGAAACTATGGCTACACCTTC. The chain recombines TRBV28 with TRBJ1-2; D gene unclear. Trimming stripped 8 bases from V and 2 bases from J, with 15 bases between. The length of the CDR3 is 14 residues. Germline CDR1 MDHEN, CDR2 SYDVKM.

This clone was seen just once. The chain employs TRBV11-2 and TRBJ2-7, with D possibly matching TRBD2 (5 bases). Germline lookup yields CDR1 SGHAT and CDR2 FQNNGV. This CDR3 comprises 16 residues. V dropped 5 bases and J dropped 7 bases, with 24 bases sitting between them. The CDR3 DNA follows: TGTGCCAGCAGCCGGGCCGAAGGGCGGGTGGGGTCGGAGCAGTACTTC. As protein: CASSRAEGRVGSEQYF.

This chain joins TRBV6-1 and TRBJ2-3, with D possibly matching TRBD2 (5 bases). Trimming left V 3 bases short and J 8 bases short, with 15 bases between. The CDR3 totals 14 residues. Germline V gene lookup returns CDR1 MNHNS and CDR2 SASEGT. The CDR3 is CASSDWARGGTQYF. As DNA, the CDR3 is TGTGCCAGCAGTGATTGGGCGCGAGGAGGTACGCAGTATTTT.

The V call is TRBV7-8, the J call TRBJ2-1, with D perhaps TRBD2 (5 bases). CDR3 length equals 12 residues. V dropped 7 bases and J dropped 5 bases, with 9 bases sitting between them. CDR1 is SGHVS, CDR2 FQNEAQ, per germline. The CDR3 loop is CASTREHNEQFF. The DNA for the CDR3 is TGTGCCAGCACGAGGGAACACAATGAGCAGTTCTTC.

This clone was counted ten times or more. This chain connects TRBV28 to TRBJ2-7, with TRBD2 identical over 8 bases. CDR1 is MDHEN and CDR2 is SYDVKM in the germline V gene. V shed 6 bases, J shed 4 bases, and the junction held 11 bases outside the gene matches. CDR3 length: 15 amino acids. CDR3 in DNA: TGTGCCAGCAGGAAGCCCATAGCGGGAACGTACGAGCAGTACTTC. Translating it yields CASRKPIAGTYEQYF.

CDR3 in DNA: TGTGCCAGCAGTTTATTGGGGACGGCGAACACTGAAGCTTTCTTT. This gives the protein CASSLLGTANTEAFF. The V and J genes are TRBV27 and TRBJ1-1, with D possibly being TRBD1 (5 bases). CDR1 is MNHEY and CDR2 is SMNVEV in the germline V gene (reference sequence). The CDR3 runs to 15 residues. V lost 1 base and J lost 1, with 10 bases in between.

To note about this clone: Other DNA sequences from this sample encode an identical CDR3 as well. The chain is built from TRBV28 and TRBJ2-2; either TRBD1 or TRBD2 may supply D (5 bases each). The V gene's germline CDR1 is MDHEN and CDR2 SYDVKM. The CDR3 covers 14 residues. V shed 4 bases and J shed 1 base, with 7 bases lying between them. CDR3 DNA: TGTGCCAGCAGTTCGGGGCAGAACACCGGGGAGCTGTTTTTT. The encoded protein is CASSSGQNTGELFF.

The V gene is TRBV28, the J gene TRBJ1-1; D is unclear. Trimming removed 6 bases at V and 3 bases at J, with 14 bases between. This CDR3 is 14 amino acids long. Germline lookup yields CDR1 MDHEN and CDR2 SYDVKM. The CDR3 region is CASRHLVRHTEAFF. The CDR3, as DNA: TGTGCCAGCAGGCACCTGGTCAGGCACACTGAAGCTTTCTTT.

The chain is built from TRBV28 and TRBJ2-1; D possibly corresponds to TRBD1 (5 bases). Per germline, CDR1 MDHEN and CDR2 SYDVKM. The CDR3 consists of 12 residues. With 6 bases removed from V and 6 bases from J, the gap between germline ends came to 9 bases. This CDR3 reads CASSYQGNEQFF. The DNA of the CDR3 is TGTGCCAGCAGCTATCAGGGCAATGAGCAGTTCTTC.

CDR3 bases: TGTGCCAGCAGTCCTCCTGGGACTAGCGGCTCCTACAATGAGCAGTTCTTC. It encodes CASSPPGTSGSYNEQFF. The chain joins TRBV28 to TRBJ2-1; 11 bases are a match to TRBD2. With 5 bases clipped from V and 0 bases from J, the junction kept 6 bases outside the gene matches. This CDR3 is 17 amino acids long. Germline V lookup: CDR1 MDHEN, CDR2 SYDVKM.

This chain uses TRBV4-1 with TRBJ1-1; D call uncertain. V lost 0 bases and J 4 bases, leaving 12 bases between the germline ends. Germline V gene data show CDR1 as MGHRA and CDR2 as YSYEKL. The length of the CDR3 is 15 residues. CDR3 sequence (DNA): TGCGCCAGCAGCCAAGATCCGGGGAGGATCACTGAAGCTTTCTTT. The encoded protein is CASSQDPGRITEAFF.

V is TRBV11-3 and J is TRBJ1-2; possible D gene TRBD1, 6 bases. This CDR3 is 13 amino acids long. Trimming removed 5 bases at V and 7 bases at J, with 14 bases between. The germline V gene has CDR1 SGHNT and CDR2 YENEEA. CDR3 region: CASSTQRDTGYTF. The CDR3 DNA reads TGTGCCAGCAGCACGCAACGGGACACTGGCTACACCTTC.

This chain connects TRBV5-1 to TRBJ1-1; D gene ambiguous. Trimming shortened V by 2 bases and J by 2 bases, and 7 bases separated the two germline ends. The CDR3 is made up of 13 amino acids. Germline CDR1 is SGHRS and CDR2 is YFSETQ. The CDR3 coding sequence is TGCGCCAGCAGCTTACAATCTAACACTGAAGCTTTCTTT. Translated: CASSLQSNTEAFF. The full variable domain, in which reference TRBV5-1 and TRBJ1-1 provide the parts outside the CDR3, is KAGVTQTPRYLIKTRGQQVTLSCSPISGHRSVSWYQQTPGQGLQFLFEYFSETQRNKGNFPGRFSGRQFSNSRSEMNVSTLELGDSALYLCASSLQSNTEAFFGQGTRLTVV.

The V call is TRBV19, the J call TRBJ1-1, with a possible D match to TRBD1 (5 bases). Germline loops: CDR1 LNHDA, CDR2 SQIVND (reference sequence). V was trimmed by 5 bases and J by 1 base, leaving 11 bases between them. CDR3 size: 14 residues. CDR3 amino acids: CASSDGTENTEAFF. CDR3 sequence (DNA): TGTGCCAGTAGTGACGGGACCGAGAACACTGAAGCTTTCTTT. Using reference TRBV19 and TRBJ1-1 for the parts outside the CDR3, the full variable domain is DGGITQSPKYLFRKEGQNVTLSCEQNLNHDAMYWYRQDPGQGLRLIYYSQIVNDFQKGDIAEGYSVSREKKESFPLTVTSAQKNPTAFYLCASSDGTENTEAFFGQGTRLTVV.

On this clone itself: A junction boundary mismatches the germline segment, possibly from a read error. The chain has TRBV10-3 and TRBJ2-3, with TRBD2 matching 12 bases. Germline V gene lookup returns CDR1 ENHRY and CDR2 SYGVKD. The CDR3 loop spans 12 amino acids. The DNA for the CDR3 is TGTGCCATCAGCGGCCTGACTAGCGGGAGAGCATTT. This gives the protein CAISGLTSGRAF.

V is TRBV27 and J is TRBJ1-3; D unclear. The ends were cut back, 4 bases at V and 0 bases at J, with 7 bases in the middle. The CDR3 loop spans 14 amino acids. Looked up from germline, CDR1 is MNHEY and CDR2 is SMNVEV (reference sequence). The CDR3 reads CASSSPYSGNTIYF. The DNA for the CDR3 is TGTGCCAGCAGTTCCCCTTACTCTGGAAACACCATATATTTT.

This chain links TRBV4-2 with TRBJ2-1; D unresolved. This CDR3 comprises 16 residues. In germline, CDR1 is LGHNA, CDR2 YNFKEQ. V was trimmed by 0 bases and J by 2 bases, leaving 11 bases between them. This CDR3 is CASSQDGSNTYNEQFF. The CDR3 DNA sequence: TGTGCCAGCAGCCAAGATGGATCAAATACCTACAATGAGCAGTTCTTC.

The sample holds one count of this clone. In DNA form, the CDR3 reads TGTGCCAGCAGTTACTCGCCCTCTGGGGCCAACGTCCTGACTTTC. Residues: CASSYSPSGANVLTF. The chain joins TRBV6-5 to TRBJ2-6; D is uncertain. Germline lookup yields CDR1 MNHEY and CDR2 SVGAGI. V lost 0 bases to trimming and J lost 0 bases, with 3 bases between them. This CDR3 contains 15 residues.

V is TRBV7-2 and J is TRBJ1-1; D remains ambiguous. CDR3 length equals 14 residues. Germline loops: CDR1 SGHTA, CDR2 FQGNSA. The V gene lost 5 bases and the J gene lost 5 bases, with 15 bases spanning the gap. Written as DNA, the CDR3 is TGTGCCAGCAGCATACAAAGTCGTAGAACTGAAGCTTTCTTT. This sequence encodes CASSIQSRRTEAFF.

The V call is TRBV4-1, the J call TRBJ1-1, with a possible D match to TRBD1 (6 bases). V was shortened by 0 bases and J by 9 bases, with 20 bases between the two germline ends. The CDR3 is 16 amino acids. Germline V lookup: CDR1 MGHRA, CDR2 YSYEKL. The CDR3 is CASSQDLRLTGPKAFF. DNA of the CDR3: TGCGCCAGCAGCCAAGATCTAAGGTTAACAGGGCCTAAAGCTTTCTTT.

This sequence joins TRBV28 and TRBJ1-2, with 11 nucleotides matching TRBD1. Per the germline V gene, CDR1 is MDHEN and CDR2 is SYDVKM. V dropped 5 bases and J dropped 6; count of bases not matched to a gene: 8. The CDR3 totals 15 residues. CDR3 region: CASSTWTGGVHGYTF. For the CDR3, the DNA is TGTGCCAGCAGTACCTGGACAGGGGGCGTCCATGGCTACACCTTC.

This rearrangement joins TRBV9 to TRBJ2-2; 7 bases align to TRBD2. CDR3 length equals 17 residues. The trim removed 0 bases at V and 4 bases at J, leaving 9 bases unmatched. Germline lookup yields CDR1 SGDLS and CDR2 YYNGEE. DNA of the CDR3: TGTGCCAGCAGCGTAGGGGGAGGGAGTAGTCGCACCGGGGAGCTGTTTTTT. It translates to CASSVGGGSSRTGELFF.

CDR3 region: CASSQGKGQGVDTQYF. The CDR3 DNA reads TGTGCCAGCAGCCAAGGGAAGGGACAGGGCGTTGATACGCAGTATTTT. The V gene is TRBV14, the J gene TRBJ2-3; TRBD1 agrees at 9 bases. The CDR3 is made up of 16 amino acids. Germline V CDR1 and CDR2: SGHDN, FVKESK. The trim removed 1 base at V and 6 bases at J, leaving 8 bases unmatched.

Ten or more counts support this clone. The genes are TRBV30 and TRBJ1-3; no clear D. CDR3 length: 13 amino acids. Trimming took off 2 bases at V and 4 bases at J, with 9 bases between the two ends. Per germline, CDR1 GTSNPN and CDR2 SVGIG (reference sequence). Here the CDR3 DNA reads TGTGCCTGGAGTACTGGGCCGGGAAACACCATATATTTT. Amino acids: CAWSTGPGNTIYF.

The chain combines TRBV27 with TRBJ2-3; TRBD2 is a possible D gene (5 bases). This CDR3 is built from 16 residues. The V and J ends lost 4 bases and 1 base respectively, with 15 bases between them. Germline assignment: CDR1 MNHEY and CDR2 SMNVEV (reference sequence). The CDR3 loop reads CASSSWTGGRTDTQYF. The CDR3 nucleotides read TGTGCCAGCAGTTCATGGACCGGCGGGCGCACAGATACGCAGTATTTT.

The chain couples TRBV2 to TRBJ2-3; D call uncertain. Between the trimmed V and J ends, which lost 0 bases and 5 bases, there was a span of 15 bases. The CDR3 is 16 residues long. The germline V gene encodes CDR1 SNHLY and CDR2 FYNNEI. Written as DNA, the CDR3 is TGTGCCAGCAGTGAAGCGCAGGACCGGCTGCGAGATACGCAGTATTTT. Encoded protein: CASSEAQDRLRDTQYF.